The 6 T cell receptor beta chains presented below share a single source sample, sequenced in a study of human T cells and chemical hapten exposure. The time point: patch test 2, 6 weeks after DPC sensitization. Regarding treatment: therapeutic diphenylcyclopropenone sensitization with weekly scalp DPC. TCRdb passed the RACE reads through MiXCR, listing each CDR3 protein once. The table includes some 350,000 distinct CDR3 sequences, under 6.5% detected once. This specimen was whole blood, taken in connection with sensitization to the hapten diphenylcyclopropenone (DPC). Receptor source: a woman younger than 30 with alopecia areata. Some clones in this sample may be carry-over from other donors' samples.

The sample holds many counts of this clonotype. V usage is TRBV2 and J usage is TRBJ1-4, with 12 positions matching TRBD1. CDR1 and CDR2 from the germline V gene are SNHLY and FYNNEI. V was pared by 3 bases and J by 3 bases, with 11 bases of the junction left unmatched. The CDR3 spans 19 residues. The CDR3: CASSEVEGQGASANEKLFF. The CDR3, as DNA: TGTGCCAGCAGTGAGGTGGAGGGACAGGGGGCGTCGGCTAATGAAAAACTGTTTTTT.

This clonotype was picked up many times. CDR3 coding DNA: TGTGCCAGCAGCTTATTTACCGGGACAGGGCATGGCTACACCTTC. As protein: CASSLFTGTGHGYTF. The genes are TRBV7-2 and TRBJ1-2, with 9 positions matching TRBD1. Germline V gene data show CDR1 as SGHTA and CDR2 as FQGNSA. V lost 2 bases, J lost 6 bases, and 7 bases stayed unmatched. The CDR3 has 15 residues. Full variable domain (missing parts from reference TRBV7-2 and TRBJ1-2): GAGVSQSPSNKVTEKGKDVELRCDPISGHTALYWYRQSLGQGLEFLIYFQGNSAPDKSGLPSDRFSAERTGGSVSTLTIQRTQQEDSAVYLCASSLFTGTGHGYTFGSGTRLTVV.

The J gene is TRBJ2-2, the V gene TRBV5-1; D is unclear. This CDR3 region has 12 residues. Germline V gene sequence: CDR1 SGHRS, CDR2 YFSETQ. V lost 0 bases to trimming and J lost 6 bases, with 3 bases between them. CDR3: CASSLVSGELFF. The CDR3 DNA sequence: TGCGCCAGCAGCTTGGTCTCCGGGGAGCTGTTTTTT.

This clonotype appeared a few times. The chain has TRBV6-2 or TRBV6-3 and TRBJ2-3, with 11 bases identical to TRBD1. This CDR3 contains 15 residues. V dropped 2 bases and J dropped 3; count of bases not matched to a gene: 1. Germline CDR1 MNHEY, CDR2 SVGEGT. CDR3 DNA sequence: TGTGCCAGCAGTTACGGGACAGGGGGTACAGATACGCAGTATTTT. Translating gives CASSYGTGGTDTQYF.

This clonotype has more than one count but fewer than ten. The DNA of the CDR3 is TGTGCCAGCAAACGCCTTGGGACAAGTAGCACAGATACGCAGTATTTT. Protein: CASKRLGTSSTDTQYF. The gene calls are TRBV2 and TRBJ2-3; tentatively, D is TRBD1 (6 bases). The CDR3 spans 16 residues. V was shortened by 7 bases and J by 0 bases, with 17 bases between the two germline ends. Germline V gives CDR1 SNHLY, CDR2 FYNNEI.

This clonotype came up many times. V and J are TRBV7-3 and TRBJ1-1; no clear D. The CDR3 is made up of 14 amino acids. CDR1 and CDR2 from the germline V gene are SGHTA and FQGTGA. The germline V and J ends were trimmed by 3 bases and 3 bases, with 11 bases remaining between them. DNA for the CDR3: TGTGCCAGCAGCTTGCAAGCATTTGACACTGAAGCTTTCTTT. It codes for CASSLQAFDTEAFF.